This entry lists 6 T cell receptor beta chains sequenced from one sample in a study of cytomegalovirus exposure and HLA in healthy donors. The PCR was carried out with 60 Vbeta primers and 13 Jbeta primers. Measured with immunoSEQ multiplex PCR; TCRdb has only the in-frame clones, and not every one. This repertoire includes around 200,000 clones. The sample was PBMCs. The source of these receptors is a woman aged 30 to 39 in good health and CMV-seropositive.

This chain joins TRBV7-2 and TRBJ1-1, with D possibly TRBD1 on 5 matching bases. The CDR3 extends over 14 amino acids. V lost 1 base and J 5 bases, leaving 11 bases between the germline ends. Germline V gene sequence: CDR1 SGHTA, CDR2 FQGNSA. CDR3 bases: TGTGCCAGCAGCTTAGTGGGGGGTGGGACTGAAGCTTTCTTT. Protein: CASSLVGGGTEAFF.

The rearrangement joins TRBV18 to TRBJ1-2; 12 positions agree with TRBD1. The J segment lost 0 bases and the V segment lost 3 bases, leaving 8 bases of the junction unmatched. The V gene's germline CDR1 is KGHSH and CDR2 LQKENI. There are 18 residues in the CDR3. Here the CDR3 reads CASSPRDRGPRANYGYTF. The CDR3 DNA reads TGTGCCAGCTCACCCCGGGACAGGGGGCCCCGGGCTAACTATGGCTACACCTTC.

The chain joins TRBV7-9 to TRBJ1-6; possibly TRBD1 for D (5 bases). Trimming cost V 1 base and J 5 bases, with 6 bases left between them. This CDR3 contains 14 residues. The germline V gene has CDR1 SEHNR and CDR2 FQNEAQ (reference sequence). Here the CDR3 DNA reads TGTGCCAGCAGCTTAGGGGGGGATAATTCACCCCTCCACTTT. Protein sequence: CASSLGGDNSPLHF.

The gene calls are TRBV10-1 and TRBJ2-7, with TRBD1 as a possible D gene (5 bases). V dropped 2 bases and J dropped 0 bases, with 8 bases sitting between them. Germline loops: CDR1 WNHNN, CDR2 SYGVQD (reference sequence). CDR3 size: 14 residues. The CDR3 DNA reads as TGCGCCAGCAGTGAGCACAGGAGCTCCTACGAGCAGTACTTC. This translates into CASSEHRSSYEQYF.

The gene calls are TRBV4-1 and TRBJ1-2, with 8 bases fitting TRBD1. The germline CDR1 and CDR2 sequences are MGHRA and YSYEKL. The ends lost 4 bases at V and 2 bases at J; junction bases unmatched: 6. There are 15 residues in the CDR3. The CDR3, as DNA: TGCGCCAGCAGCCCCGGACAGGGACCCAACTATGGCTACACCTTC. It is translated as CASSPGQGPNYGYTF.

V and J are TRBV7-6 and TRBJ1-2, with a weak D call TRBD1 (5 bases). From germline, CDR1 is SGHVS and CDR2 FNYEAQ. The V gene lost 5 bases and the J gene lost 0 bases, with 10 bases spanning the gap. This CDR3 contains 14 residues. In DNA, the CDR3 is TGTGCCAGCAGCCCGGGACTTCCTAACTATGGCTACACCTTC. Translated, it gives CASSPGLPNYGYTF. Full variable domain (rest looked up from reference TRBV7-6 and TRBJ1-2): GAGVSQSPRYKVTKRGQDVALRCDPISGHVSLYWYRQALGQGPEFLTYFNYEAQQDKSGLPNDRFSAERPEGSISTLTIQRTEQRDSAMYRCASSPGLPNYGYTFGSGTRLTVV.